This T cell receptor beta chain originates from a study of blood T cell repertoires in COVID-19. Study details: Donors in the United States, Italy and Spain gave samples during acute or convalescent COVID-19.

Assay used: immunoSEQ multiplex PCR; TCRdb lists only in-frame clones, some missing. The repertoire holds more than 300,000 clones, with about 88% as singletons. This clone came up a few times. Seattle's enrolled individuals joined amid active infection and were then monitored longitudinally. This CDR3 is 13 amino acids long. V was trimmed by 0 bases and J by 3 bases, leaving 5 bases between them. Germline CDR1 is MNHNS and CDR2 is SASEGT. The sequencing sample was made of peripheral blood. V gene TRBV6-1 combines with J gene TRBJ1-2; D gene uncertain. The sequence came from a woman in her 70s with COVID-19, enrolled during active disease. The CDR3 DNA reads TGTGCCAGCAGTGAAGCGACACACTATGGCTACACCTTC. Translated, it gives CASSEATHYGYTF.